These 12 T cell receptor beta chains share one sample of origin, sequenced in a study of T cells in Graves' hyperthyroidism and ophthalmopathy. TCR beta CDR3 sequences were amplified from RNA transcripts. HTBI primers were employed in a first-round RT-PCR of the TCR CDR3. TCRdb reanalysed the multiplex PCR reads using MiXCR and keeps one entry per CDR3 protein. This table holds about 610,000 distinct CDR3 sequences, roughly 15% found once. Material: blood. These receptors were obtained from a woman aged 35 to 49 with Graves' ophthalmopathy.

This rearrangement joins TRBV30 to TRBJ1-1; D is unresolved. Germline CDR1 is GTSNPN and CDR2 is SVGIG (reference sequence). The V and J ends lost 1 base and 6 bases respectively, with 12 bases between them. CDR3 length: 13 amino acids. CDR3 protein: CAWSGRRPSEAFF. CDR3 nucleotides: TGTGCCTGGAGTGGGCGCCGTCCCTCTGAAGCTTTCTTT.

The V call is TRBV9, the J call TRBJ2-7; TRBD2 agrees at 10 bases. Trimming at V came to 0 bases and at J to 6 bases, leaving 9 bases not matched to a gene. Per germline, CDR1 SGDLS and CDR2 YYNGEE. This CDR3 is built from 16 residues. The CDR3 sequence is CASSVEPSGSGGEQYF. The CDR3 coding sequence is TGTGCCAGCAGCGTAGAGCCTAGCGGGAGCGGCGGCGAGCAGTACTTC.

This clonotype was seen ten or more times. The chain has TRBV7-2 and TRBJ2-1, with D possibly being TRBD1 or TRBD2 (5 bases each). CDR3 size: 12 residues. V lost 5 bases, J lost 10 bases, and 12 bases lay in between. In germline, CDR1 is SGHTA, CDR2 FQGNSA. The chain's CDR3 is CASSGPGPEQFF. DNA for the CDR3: TGTGCCAGCAGCGGACCGGGACCAGAGCAGTTCTTC.

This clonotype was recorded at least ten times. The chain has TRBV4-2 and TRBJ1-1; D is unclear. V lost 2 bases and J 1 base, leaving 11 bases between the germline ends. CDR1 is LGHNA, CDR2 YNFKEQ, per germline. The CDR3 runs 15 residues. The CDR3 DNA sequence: TGTGCCAGCAGCCAAAAAAGGGCAGCGAACACTGAAGCTTTCTTT. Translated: CASSQKRAANTEAFF.

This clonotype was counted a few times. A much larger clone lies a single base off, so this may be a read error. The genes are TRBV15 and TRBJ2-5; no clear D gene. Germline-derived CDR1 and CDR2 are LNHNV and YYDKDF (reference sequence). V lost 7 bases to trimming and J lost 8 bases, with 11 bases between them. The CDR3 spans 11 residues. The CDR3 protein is CATNTARTQYF. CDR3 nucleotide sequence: TGTGCCACCAACACAGCAAGAACCCAGTACTTC.

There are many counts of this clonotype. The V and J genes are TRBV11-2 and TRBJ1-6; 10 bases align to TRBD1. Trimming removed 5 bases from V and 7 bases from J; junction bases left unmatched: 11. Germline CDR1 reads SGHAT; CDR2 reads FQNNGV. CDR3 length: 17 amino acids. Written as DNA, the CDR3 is TGTGCCAGCAGCCCGATCGGGACAGGGGATGTCAATTCACCCCTCCACTTT. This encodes CASSPIGTGDVNSPLHF.

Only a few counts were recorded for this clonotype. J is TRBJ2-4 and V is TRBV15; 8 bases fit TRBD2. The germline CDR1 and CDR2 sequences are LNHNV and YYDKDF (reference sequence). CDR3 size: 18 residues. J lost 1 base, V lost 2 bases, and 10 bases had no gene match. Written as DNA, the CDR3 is TGTGCCACCAGCAGACGCTCGGGAGGGAGTCTGGCCAAAAACATTCAGTACTTC. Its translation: CATSRRSGGSLAKNIQYF.

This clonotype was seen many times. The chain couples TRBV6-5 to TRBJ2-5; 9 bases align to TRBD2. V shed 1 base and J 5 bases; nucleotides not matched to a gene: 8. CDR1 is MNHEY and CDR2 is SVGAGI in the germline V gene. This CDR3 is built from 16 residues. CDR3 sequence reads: CASSYLAGDLRETQYF. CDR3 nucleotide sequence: TGTGCCAGCAGTTACTTAGCGGGAGATCTCCGGGAGACCCAGTACTTC.

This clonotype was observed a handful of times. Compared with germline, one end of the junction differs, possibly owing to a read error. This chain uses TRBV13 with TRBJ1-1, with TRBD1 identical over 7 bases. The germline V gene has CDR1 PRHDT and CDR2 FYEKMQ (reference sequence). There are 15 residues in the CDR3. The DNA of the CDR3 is TGTGCCAGCAGCCTTTCGGGACAGCAGAACACTGAAGCTTCCTTT. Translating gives CASSLSGQQNTEASF.

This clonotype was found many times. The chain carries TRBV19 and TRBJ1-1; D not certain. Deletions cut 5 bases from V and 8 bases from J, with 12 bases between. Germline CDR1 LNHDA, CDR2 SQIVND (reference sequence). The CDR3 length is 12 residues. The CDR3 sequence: CASSPRAGEAFF. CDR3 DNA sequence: TGTGCCAGTAGTCCCCGGGCAGGAGAAGCTTTCTTT.

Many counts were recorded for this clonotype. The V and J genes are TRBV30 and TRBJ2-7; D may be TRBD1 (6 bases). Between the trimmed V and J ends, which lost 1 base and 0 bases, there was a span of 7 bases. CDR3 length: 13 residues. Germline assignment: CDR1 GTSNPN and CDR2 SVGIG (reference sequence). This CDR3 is CAWSAGDSYEQYF. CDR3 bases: TGTGCCTGGAGTGCAGGGGACTCCTACGAGCAGTACTTC.

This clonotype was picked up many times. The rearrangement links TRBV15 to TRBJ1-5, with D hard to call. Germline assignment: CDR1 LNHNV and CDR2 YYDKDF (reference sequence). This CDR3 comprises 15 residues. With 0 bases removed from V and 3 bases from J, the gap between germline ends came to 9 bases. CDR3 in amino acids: CATSRDGYDNQPQHF. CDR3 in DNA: TGTGCCACCAGCAGAGACGGATACGACAATCAGCCCCAGCATTTT.